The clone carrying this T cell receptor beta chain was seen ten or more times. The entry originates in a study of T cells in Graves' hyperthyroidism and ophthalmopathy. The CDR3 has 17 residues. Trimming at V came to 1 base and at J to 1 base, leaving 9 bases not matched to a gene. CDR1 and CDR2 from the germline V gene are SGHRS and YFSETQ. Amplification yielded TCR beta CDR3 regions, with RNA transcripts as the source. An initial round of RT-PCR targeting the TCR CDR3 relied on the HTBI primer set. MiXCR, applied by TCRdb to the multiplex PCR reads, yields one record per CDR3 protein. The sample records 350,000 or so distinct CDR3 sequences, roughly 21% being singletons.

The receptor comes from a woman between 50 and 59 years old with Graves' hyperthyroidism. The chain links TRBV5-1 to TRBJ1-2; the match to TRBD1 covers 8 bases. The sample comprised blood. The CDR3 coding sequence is TGCGCCAGCAGCTTGAGTTCCGGGACAGGATATAACTATGGCTACACCTTC. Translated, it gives CASSLSSGTGYNYGYTF.